The 2 T cell receptor beta chains below come from one sample, sequenced in a study of blood T cell repertoires in COVID-19. Clones were sequenced by immunoSEQ multiplex PCR, and TCRdb holds only the in-frame ones, with some missing. The data show 55,000 to 75,000 clones, 85% to 90% seen once. The sequencing input was peripheral blood. The source of these receptors is a human donor in a cohort sampled during active COVID-19.

The chain recombines TRBV20-1 with TRBJ2-7; D possibly corresponds to TRBD1 (5 bases). The CDR3 totals 11 residues. The germline V gene has CDR1 DFQATT and CDR2 SNEGSKA (reference sequence). Trimming cost V 6 bases and J 3 bases, with 9 bases left between them. The CDR3 DNA follows: TGCAGTGCCGGACACAACTACGAGCAGTACTTC. Its translation: CSAGHNYEQYF.

This clone was observed a single time. The chain carries TRBV2 and TRBJ1-1; D may be TRBD1 (6 bases). Germline CDR1 reads SNHLY; CDR2 reads FYNNEI. The CDR3 is made up of 14 amino acids. V was clipped by 6 bases and J by 4 bases, with 15 bases between them. The CDR3 coding sequence is TGTGCCAGCAGGGAACAGGGTTTAAGCACTGAAGCTTTCTTT. It codes for CASREQGLSTEAFF.